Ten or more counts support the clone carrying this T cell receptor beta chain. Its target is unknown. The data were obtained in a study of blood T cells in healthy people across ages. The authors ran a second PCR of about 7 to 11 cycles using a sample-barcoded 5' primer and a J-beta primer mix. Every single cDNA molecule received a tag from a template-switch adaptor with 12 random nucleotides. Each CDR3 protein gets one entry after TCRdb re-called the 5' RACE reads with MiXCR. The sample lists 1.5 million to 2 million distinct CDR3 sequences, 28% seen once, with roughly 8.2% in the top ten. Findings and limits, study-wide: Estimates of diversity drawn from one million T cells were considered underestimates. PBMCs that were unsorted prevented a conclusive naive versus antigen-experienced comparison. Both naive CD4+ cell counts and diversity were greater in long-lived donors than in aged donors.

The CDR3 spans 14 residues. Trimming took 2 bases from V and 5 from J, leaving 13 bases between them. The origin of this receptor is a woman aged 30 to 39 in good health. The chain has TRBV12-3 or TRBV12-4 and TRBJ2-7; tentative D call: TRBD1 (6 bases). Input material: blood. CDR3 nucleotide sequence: TGTGCCAGCAGTTTACCAGGGGCGACTCACGAGCAGTACTTC. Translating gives CASSLPGATHEQYF.